The 29 T cell receptor beta chains listed next were all sequenced from one sample in a study of cytomegalovirus exposure and HLA in healthy donors. The PCR contained 60 Vbeta and 13 Jbeta primers. Profiled with immunoSEQ multiplex PCR; TCRdb holds only in-frame clones, not every one. The sample yields fewer than 250,000 clones, more than 75% seen once. Sample: PBMCs. These receptor sequences come from a woman aged 25-40 years in good health and CMV-seropositive.

This sequence joins TRBV7-6 and TRBJ2-7; unclear D gene. The CDR3 is 13 amino acids. Germline CDR1 is SGHVS and CDR2 is FNYEAQ. Trimming stripped 4 bases from V and 3 bases from J, with 10 bases between. Here the CDR3 reads CASSSPTSYEQYF. The CDR3 region has the DNA TGTGCCAGCAGCTCACCCACCAGCTACGAGCAGTACTTC.

The chain has TRBV11-1 and TRBJ2-7; TRBD2 matches at 10 bases. Per germline, CDR1 SGHAT and CDR2 FQDESV (reference sequence). The CDR3 runs 15 residues. J was trimmed by 2 bases and V by 2 bases; bases with no gene match: 3. For the CDR3, the DNA is TGTGCCAGCAGCTTAAGACTAGCGGGCACCTACGAGCAGTACTTC. It encodes CASSLRLAGTYEQYF.

V and J are TRBV5-4 and TRBJ1-4; D might be TRBD1 (6 bases). Germline V gene lookup returns CDR1 SGHNT and CDR2 YYREEE (reference sequence). The V and J ends lost 4 bases and 7 bases respectively, with 17 bases between them. The CDR3 is 15 amino acids. The CDR3 here is CASSPGGGRGEKLFF. CDR3 nucleotide sequence: TGTGCCAGCAGCCCCGGCGGGGGGCGAGGTGAAAAACTGTTTTTT.

The genes are TRBV11-2 and TRBJ2-5; D is uncertain. Germline CDR1 SGHAT, CDR2 FQNNGV. The CDR3 runs to 13 residues. V dropped 2 bases and J dropped 5 bases, with 9 bases sitting between them. In nucleotides, the CDR3 is TGTGCCAGCAGCTTACTTACGCGGGAGACCCAGTACTTC. Translated: CASSLLTRETQYF. The whole variable domain, filled in from reference TRBV11-2 and TRBJ2-5, reads EAGVAQSPRYKIIEKRQSVAFWCNPISGHATLYWYQQILGQGPKLLIQFQNNGVVDDSQLPKDRFSAERLKGVDSTLKIQPAKLEDSAVYLCASSLLTRETQYFGPGTRLLVL.

The rearrangement joins TRBV29-1 to TRBJ2-1; 14 bases are a match to TRBD2. V was pared by 7 bases and J by 9 bases, with 2 bases of the junction left unmatched. Germline V gives CDR1 SQVTM, CDR2 ANQGSEA. There are 12 residues in the CDR3. CDR3 amino acids: CSGGLAGAEQFF. As DNA, the CDR3 is TGCAGCGGGGGACTAGCGGGAGCTGAGCAGTTCTTC.

This rearrangement joins TRBV27 to TRBJ2-7; 9 nucleotides line up with TRBD2. Looked up from germline, CDR1 is MNHEY and CDR2 is SMNVEV (reference sequence). There are 15 residues in the CDR3. Unmatched junction bases numbered 9, after V lost 0 bases and J lost 9 bases. CDR3 region: CASSLSGGAGGMQYF. CDR3 DNA sequence: TGTGCCAGCAGTTTATCGGGCGGAGCGGGAGGTATGCAGTACTTC.

This clone came up once. The V call is TRBV5-1, the J call TRBJ2-3; 7 bases are a match to TRBD1. Germline V gives CDR1 SGHRS, CDR2 YFSETQ. J was trimmed by 6 bases and V by 0 bases; bases with no gene match: 4. The CDR3 runs 14 residues. The CDR3 DNA reads as TGCGCCAGCAGCTTGGACAGGGGAGCGGATACGCAGTATTTT. This encodes CASSLDRGADTQYF.

The sample holds a few counts of this clone. The chain recombines TRBV19 with TRBJ1-5, with D perhaps matching TRBD1 (5 bases). Between the trimmed V and J ends, which lost 3 bases and 6 bases, there was a span of 6 bases. Per germline, CDR1 LNHDA and CDR2 SQIVND (reference sequence). The CDR3 contains 12 residues. The CDR3 coding sequence is TGTGCCAGTAGTATTGGGGCTCAGCCCCAGCATTTT. It encodes CASSIGAQPQHF.

V and J are TRBV28 and TRBJ2-7; the match to TRBD1 covers 9 bases. Germline CDR1 MDHEN, CDR2 SYDVKM. The CDR3 is 18 residues long. The trim removed 2 bases at V and 1 base at J, leaving 12 bases unmatched. In DNA form, the CDR3 reads TGTGCCAGCAGTTTAAGGTTCTCGGACAGGGGTAATTCCTACGAGCAGTACTTC. The encoded protein is CASSLRFSDRGNSYEQYF.

The rearrangement uses TRBV6-5 and TRBJ1-5; 8 nucleotides agree with TRBD1. CDR1 MNHEY and CDR2 SVGAGI come from the germline V gene. The junction had 8 bases not matched to a gene; V was cut back by 10 bases and J by 6 bases. The CDR3 covers 13 residues. The CDR3: CATRTGSAQPQHF. CDR3 bases: TGTGCCACCCGGACAGGGAGCGCTCAGCCCCAGCATTTT.

This chain connects TRBV5-1 to TRBJ1-6; tentative D call: TRBD1 (6 bases). Germline V gene lookup returns CDR1 SGHRS and CDR2 YFSETQ. Between the trimmed V and J ends, which lost 1 base and 8 bases, there was a span of 13 bases. This CDR3 spans 15 amino acids. The CDR3 DNA follows: TGCGCCAGCAGCTTGACAGGGAAGTCGGATTCACCCCTCCACTTT. The encoded protein is CASSLTGKSDSPLHF.

The chain couples TRBV15 to TRBJ2-7; D is possibly TRBD1 (5 bases). Germline CDR1 LNHNV, CDR2 YYDKDF (reference sequence). This CDR3 has 17 residues. Deletions cut 3 bases from V and 0 bases from J, with 18 bases between. The CDR3 region is CATSSSARALDSYEQYF. The CDR3 DNA is TGTGCCACCAGCAGTTCCGCCAGGGCCCTAGACTCCTACGAGCAGTACTTC.

The CDR3 nucleotides read TGTGCCAGCAGCCAAGATTTTGGGGGGGGCGGGGAGCTGTTTTTT. It is translated as CASSQDFGGGGELFF. This chain uses TRBV4-2 with TRBJ2-2; TRBD2 matches at 7 bases. Germline CDR1 and CDR2: LGHNA and YNFKEQ. V gave up 0 bases and J gave up 7 bases; unmatched junction bases: 5. The CDR3 covers 15 residues.

The chain couples TRBV7-8 to TRBJ2-5, with 11 nucleotides matching TRBD2. Germline V gives CDR1 SGHVS, CDR2 FQNEAQ. Trimming removed 1 base from V and 8 bases from J; junction bases left unmatched: 6. The CDR3 spans 15 residues. CDR3 bases: TGTGCCAGCAGCTTAGAAGCTAGCGGGGGGAGAACCCAGTACTTC. Its translation is CASSLEASGGRTQYF.

This clone was recorded only once. The rearrangement uses TRBV5-1 and TRBJ2-1; no clear D gene. The CDR3 is 14 residues long. In germline, CDR1 is SGHRS, CDR2 YFSETQ. Trimming removed 0 bases from V and 12 bases from J, with 16 bases in between. The CDR3 reads CASSLGQAPSLQFF. CDR3 in DNA: TGCGCCAGCAGCTTGGGTCAAGCTCCAAGCCTGCAGTTCTTC. Based on the CDR3 plus reference TRBV5-1 and TRBJ2-1, the full variable domain is KAGVTQTPRYLIKTRGQQVTLSCSPISGHRSVSWYQQTPGQGLQFLFEYFSETQRNKGNFPGRFSGRQFSNSRSEMNVSTLELGDSALYLCASSLGQAPSLQFFGPGTRLTVL.

The chain couples TRBV30 to TRBJ2-5; TRBD2 aligns across 9 bases. The trim removed 1 base at V and 5 bases at J, leaving 5 bases unmatched. Germline loops: CDR1 GTSNPN, CDR2 SVGIG (reference sequence). The CDR3 spans 14 residues. CDR3 in DNA: TGTGCCTGGAGTGGGGGAGCGGGAGGCGAGACCCAGTACTTC. Its translation: CAWSGGAGGETQYF.

The chain combines TRBV4-1 with TRBJ2-3; D is perhaps TRBD2 (5 bases). Germline V gene lookup returns CDR1 MGHRA and CDR2 YSYEKL. The CDR3 has 15 amino acids. Trimming removed 1 base from V and 7 bases from J, with 15 bases in between. CDR3 bases: TGCGCCAGCAGCCAAGCCGGACTTGGTGGTAATACGCAGTATTTT. It encodes CASSQAGLGGNTQYF.

This clone was detected only a few times. The chain carries TRBV14 and TRBJ2-1; a weak D match, TRBD1 (6 bases). CDR1 SGHDN and CDR2 FVKESK come from the germline V gene. Trimming left V 4 bases short and J 4 bases short, with 14 bases between. This CDR3 spans 15 amino acids. The CDR3 protein is CASSPRLGGYNEQFF. DNA for the CDR3: TGTGCCAGCAGCCCGAGGTTAGGGGGATACAATGAGCAGTTCTTC. The variable domain in full, completed from reference TRBV14 and TRBJ2-1, reads EAGVTQFPSHSVIEKGQTVTLRCDPISGHDNLYWYRRVMGKEIKFLLHFVKESKQDESGMPNNRFLAERTGGTYSTLKVQPAELEDSGVYFCASSPRLGGYNEQFFGPGTRLTVL.

A single count supports this clone. The chain combines TRBV6-1 with TRBJ2-7; D is perhaps TRBD1 (5 bases). This CDR3 comprises 14 residues. The germline CDR1 and CDR2 sequences are MNHNS and SASEGT. V lost 3 bases and J lost 0, with 9 bases in between. CDR3 sequence: CASSDYDSSYEQYF. In DNA, the CDR3 is TGTGCCAGCAGTGATTACGACAGCTCCTACGAGCAGTACTTC.

The J gene is TRBJ2-3, the V gene TRBV9; D might be TRBD1 (5 bases). V shed 4 bases and J shed 3 bases, with 15 bases lying between them. The CDR3 extends over 15 amino acids. The germline gives CDR1 SGDLS, CDR2 YYNGEE. In nucleotides, the CDR3 is TGTGCCAGCAGCCACGGTGGGGCTACGACAGATACGCAGTATTTT. Translating it yields CASSHGGATTDTQYF.

The genes are TRBV12-5 and TRBJ2-3; no clear D gene. V dropped 2 bases and J dropped 5 bases, with 11 bases sitting between them. Looked up from germline, CDR1 is LGHNT and CDR2 is FRNRAP. The CDR3 has 14 residues. This CDR3 reads CASGLSVLRDTQYF. DNA of the CDR3: TGTGCTAGTGGTTTGTCCGTACTTCGAGATACGCAGTATTTT.

The rearrangement uses TRBV6-5 and TRBJ1-6; the match to TRBD1 covers 8 bases. The germline CDR1 and CDR2 sequences are MNHEY and SVGAGI. The CDR3 runs 15 residues. V lost 3 bases and J lost 9; bases outside the gene matches: 7. CDR3 residues: CASSYSGQGFSPLHF. CDR3 nucleotides: TGTGCCAGCAGTTATTCAGGACAGGGATTTTCACCCCTCCACTTT.

The V and J genes are TRBV5-1 and TRBJ1-5; D is possibly TRBD1 (6 bases). The V and J ends lost 5 bases and 4 bases respectively, with 16 bases between them. This CDR3 spans 15 amino acids. The germline gives CDR1 SGHRS, CDR2 YFSETQ. For the CDR3, the DNA is TGCGCCAGCAGACAAGCACTAGACAGGAATCAGCCCCAGCATTTT. It specifies CASRQALDRNQPQHF.

Only one count was recorded for this clone. This chain joins TRBV29-1 and TRBJ1-4, with D possibly matching TRBD1 (5 bases). V was cut by 6 bases and J by 8 bases, with 10 bases left in between. The CDR3 consists of 11 residues. Germline values: CDR1 SQVTM, CDR2 ANQGSEA. The CDR3, as DNA: TGCAGCGTCGGACATGGGGAAAAACTGTTTTTT. Translated, it gives CSVGHGEKLFF. The complete variable domain, with remaining parts taken from reference TRBV29-1 and TRBJ1-4, reads SAVISQKPSRDICQRGTSLTIQCQVDSQVTMMFWYRQQPGQSLTLIATANQGSEATYESGFVIDKFPISRPNLTFSTLTVSNMSPEDSSIYLCSVGHGEKLFFGSGTQLSVL.

The J gene is TRBJ1-5, the V gene TRBV30, with no clear D. Deletions cut 0 bases from V and 3 bases from J, with 9 bases between. The CDR3 spans 14 residues. Germline lookup yields CDR1 GTSNPN and CDR2 SVGIG (reference sequence). Here the CDR3 DNA reads TGTGCCTGGAGTGTGGCGACTATCAATCAGCCCCAGCATTTT. The encoded protein is CAWSVATINQPQHF.

The chain links TRBV28 to TRBJ1-5, with TRBD1 matching 10 bases. Germline V gene sequence: CDR1 MDHEN, CDR2 SYDVKM. The CDR3 spans 16 residues. The ends lost 5 bases at V and 6 bases at J; junction bases unmatched: 10. CDR3 bases: TGTGCCAGCAGTCTCTTAGGGGACAGGGGAGGTCAGCCCCAGCATTTT. This sequence encodes CASSLLGDRGGQPQHF.

The chain links TRBV4-1 to TRBJ2-7; the match to TRBD1 covers 9 bases. Germline-derived CDR1 and CDR2 are MGHRA and YSYEKL. CDR3 length equals 15 residues. V dropped 0 bases and J dropped 6; count of bases not matched to a gene: 6. CDR3 residues: CASSQDPQGAIEQYF. The CDR3 region has the DNA TGCGCCAGCAGCCAAGATCCACAGGGGGCAATCGAGCAGTACTTC.

V gene TRBV6-5 combines with J gene TRBJ1-4; D unresolved. The germline V gene has CDR1 MNHEY and CDR2 SVGAGI. Trimming stripped 0 bases from V and 13 bases from J, with 15 bases between. This CDR3 contains 14 residues. The chain's CDR3 is CASSYSSVSSRLFF. CDR3 coding DNA: TGTGCCAGCAGTTACTCGAGTGTGTCAAGTAGACTGTTTTTT.

This chain links TRBV28 with TRBJ2-1, with a tentative D call TRBD2 (5 bases). Deletions cut 5 bases from V and 6 bases from J, with 14 bases between. Germline CDR1 and CDR2: MDHEN and SYDVKM. The CDR3 has 14 residues. The CDR3 protein is CASSTDTGSNEQFF. In DNA, the CDR3 is TGTGCCAGCAGTACTGACACGGGATCCAATGAGCAGTTCTTC.